The 15 T cell receptor beta chains below all came from one sample that was sequenced in a study of blood T cell repertoires in COVID-19. Sequenced by immunoSEQ multiplex PCR; TCRdb stores in-frame clones only, minus some. The sample includes roughly 290,000 clones, about 85% seen only once; the top ten take 0.87%. The sequencing sample was made of peripheral blood. Receptor source: a human donor with COVID-19, enrolled during active disease. The donor label of this sample is uncertain.

The chain uses TRBV5-1 and TRBJ2-3; TRBD2 agrees at 8 bases. Germline V gene lookup returns CDR1 SGHRS and CDR2 YFSETQ. The CDR3 consists of 15 residues. V lost 0 bases to trimming and J lost 2 bases; unmatched junction nucleotides: 2. CDR3 nucleotides: TGCGCCAGCAGCTTGGAAGCGGGAGACACAGATACGCAGTATTTT. Translation: CASSLEAGDTDTQYF.

This clone was detected once. This chain links TRBV7-2 with TRBJ1-4; 8 bases map to TRBD1. Germline values: CDR1 SGHTA, CDR2 FQGNSA. Trimming removed 4 bases from V and 4 bases from J; junction bases left unmatched: 5. This CDR3 spans 15 amino acids. The CDR3 loop is CASSSTGVDNEKLFF. CDR3 nucleotides: TGTGCCAGCAGCTCGACAGGGGTGGATAATGAAAAACTGTTTTTT. The complete variable domain, with remaining parts taken from reference TRBV7-2 and TRBJ1-4, reads GAGVSQSPSNKVTEKGKDVELRCDPISGHTALYWYRQSLGQGLEFLIYFQGNSAPDKSGLPSDRFSAERTGGSVSTLTIQRTQQEDSAVYLCASSSTGVDNEKLFFGSGTQLSVL.

The J gene is TRBJ2-1, the V gene TRBV18; 9 positions agree with TRBD1. Germline loops: CDR1 KGHSH, CDR2 LQKENI. The CDR3 length is 16 residues. The ends lost 5 bases at V and 9 bases at J; junction bases unmatched: 14. The CDR3 sequence is CASSTSRDRVDSEQFF. The DNA of the CDR3 is TGTGCCAGCTCAACGTCCCGGGACAGGGTCGACAGTGAGCAGTTCTTC. The entire variable domain, with the rest obtained from reference TRBV18 and TRBJ2-1, is as follows: NAGVMQNPRHLVRRRGQEARLRCSPMKGHSHVYWYRQLPEEGLKFMVYLQKENIIDESGMPKERFSAEFPKEGPSILRIQQVVRGDSAAYFCASSTSRDRVDSEQFFGPGTRLTVL.

The chain recombines TRBV4-1 with TRBJ2-1; maybe TRBD1 (6 bases). This CDR3 region has 14 residues. The V gene lost 0 bases and the J gene lost 8 bases, with 11 bases spanning the gap. Germline loops: CDR1 MGHRA, CDR2 YSYEKL. The CDR3 spells CASSQDPRQDEQFF. The CDR3 nucleotides are TGCGCCAGCAGCCAAGATCCCAGACAGGATGAGCAGTTCTTC.

The CDR3 DNA reads as TGTGCCAGCAGCCGCACAGGGGGGGAAGGCTACACCTTC. Its protein is CASSRTGGEGYTF. The chain joins TRBV7-9 to TRBJ1-2; TRBD1 aligns across 8 bases. Losses at the gene ends were 5 bases for V and 8 bases for J; bases not matched to a gene: 7. The CDR3 loop spans 13 amino acids. The germline V gene has CDR1 SEHNR and CDR2 FQNEAQ (reference sequence).

The V and J genes are TRBV6-5 and TRBJ2-3, with D possibly matching TRBD2 (5 bases). The CDR3 covers 16 residues. Between the trimmed V and J ends, which lost 0 bases and 11 bases, there was a span of 21 bases. The V gene's germline CDR1 is MNHEY and CDR2 SVGAGI. The CDR3 DNA sequence: TGTGCCAGCAGTTACTCCCCGGGATCACACTCAGGTCAGCAGTATTTT. Amino acids: CASSYSPGSHSGQQYF.

The sample holds one count of this clone. The CDR3 DNA reads as TGTGCCAGCAGTTCTTTGGGGACTGGATTAAGAGGGGAGCTGTTTTTT. Its translation is CASSSLGTGLRGELFF. The chain is built from TRBV27 and TRBJ2-2, with D possibly TRBD2 on 6 matching bases. The length of the CDR3 is 16 residues. V was trimmed by 4 bases and J by 8 bases, leaving 20 bases between them. The V gene's germline CDR1 is MNHEY and CDR2 SMNVEV (reference sequence).

The chain combines TRBV6-5 with TRBJ1-1; D unresolved. The ends were cut back, 7 bases at V and 11 bases at J, with 23 bases in the middle. The germline CDR1 and CDR2 sequences are MNHEY and SVGAGI. This CDR3 spans 14 amino acids. CDR3 amino acids: CASIKPGPHGLAFF. In nucleotides, the CDR3 is TGTGCCAGCATTAAACCGGGCCCTCATGGACTGGCTTTCTTT.

J is TRBJ1-6 and V is TRBV7-8; 7 nucleotides line up with TRBD1. The CDR3 is 16 residues long. J was trimmed by 3 bases and V by 7 bases; bases with no gene match: 9. The germline V gene encodes CDR1 SGHVS and CDR2 FQNEAQ. CDR3 bases: TGTGCCAGCACCCCAGTAGGGGGCCGCTATAATTCACCCCTCCACTTT. It codes for CASTPVGGRYNSPLHF. The full variable domain, completed using reference TRBV7-8 and TRBJ1-6, is GAGVSQSPRYKVAKRGQDVALRCDPISGHVSLFWYQQALGQGPEFLTYFQNEAQLDKSGLPSDRFFAERPEGSVSTLKIQRTQQEDSAVYLCASTPVGGRYNSPLHFGNGTRLTVT.

The chain recombines TRBV7-9 with TRBJ2-5; TRBD2 is a possible D gene (6 bases). The CDR3 contains 15 residues. V lost 1 base and J lost 1, with 10 bases in between. Germline V lookup: CDR1 SEHNR, CDR2 FQNEAQ (reference sequence). The CDR3 sequence is CASSLGVAAQETQYF. CDR3 DNA sequence: TGTGCCAGCAGCTTAGGGGTAGCGGCCCAAGAGACCCAGTACTTC.

This clone was detected once. The chain employs TRBV6-1 and TRBJ2-7; D perhaps matches TRBD2 (6 bases). Germline CDR1 and CDR2: MNHNS and SASEGT. CDR3 size: 13 residues. Trimming stripped 0 bases from V and 3 bases from J, with 6 bases between. Here the CDR3 DNA reads TGTGCCAGCAGTGAAGCGGGACTCTACGAGCAGTACTTC. It encodes CASSEAGLYEQYF.

V is TRBV7-6 and J is TRBJ2-1, with 13 bases lining up with TRBD2. Trimming at V came to 6 bases and at J to 6 bases, leaving 11 bases not matched to a gene. Germline V gene data show CDR1 as SGHVS and CDR2 as FNYEAQ. There are 17 residues in the CDR3. The CDR3: CASSYTSGRGVSNEQFF. The DNA for the CDR3 is TGTGCCAGCAGTTATACTAGCGGGAGGGGAGTGAGCAATGAGCAGTTCTTC.

J is TRBJ1-1 and V is TRBV27, with a possible D match to TRBD1 (5 bases). CDR1 is MNHEY and CDR2 is SMNVEV in the germline V gene (reference sequence). Between the trimmed V and J ends, which lost 2 bases and 0 bases, there was a span of 13 bases. This CDR3 has 16 residues. CDR3 loop: CASSLGGGVLNTEAFF. Here the CDR3 DNA reads TGTGCCAGCAGTTTAGGGGGAGGGGTTTTGAACACTGAAGCTTTCTTT.

The chain combines TRBV4-3 with TRBJ2-7, with TRBD2 identical over 11 bases. J lost 0 bases, V lost 0 bases, and 1 base had no gene match. From germline, CDR1 is LGHNA and CDR2 YSLEER. The CDR3 has 16 residues. The CDR3: CASSQDGTSGSYEQYF. CDR3 in DNA: TGCGCCAGCAGCCAAGACGGGACTAGCGGCTCCTACGAGCAGTACTTC.

V usage is TRBV5-1 and J usage is TRBJ2-2, with D possibly matching TRBD1 (6 bases). The germline V and J ends were trimmed by 6 bases and 2 bases, with 14 bases remaining between them. Germline V gene lookup returns CDR1 SGHRS and CDR2 YFSETQ. This CDR3 has 15 residues. In nucleotides, the CDR3 is TGCGCCAGCACGAGGGGGACACAAAACACCGGGGAGCTGTTTTTT. It encodes CASTRGTQNTGELFF.